A selection of T cell receptor beta chains follows, all from one sample in a study of T cell responses to AZD1222 COVID-19 vaccine. Produced via immunoSEQ multiplex PCR; TCRdb's table is partial and in-frame only. Of approximately 270,000 clones in the sample, roughly 93% were seen once. The source was peripheral blood, collected 28 days after the second AZD1222 dose. All receptors come from an adult who received the AZD1222 COVID-19 vaccine. The CDR3 runs from the conserved cysteine through the conserved F or W. Fields, in order: clone size, J gene, V gene, D gene, CDR3 DNA, CDR3 protein. A D gene is named only where the DNA matches it firmly. Not every row has a clone size; where given, it reads once, few, many or a size class.

- | TRBJ2-7 | TRBV19 | - | TGTGCCAGTAGCGACAGGTTACTCTCCTACGAGCAGTACTTC | CASSDRLLSYEQYF
- | TRBJ2-1 | TRBV6-5 | TRBD2 | TGTGCCAGCAGGCCGGGACTAGCGGGCGAGCAGTTCTTC | CASRPGLAGEQFF
- | TRBJ2-1 | TRBV9 | TRBD2 | TGTGCCAGCAGCGGTCGGGGACTAGCGGGGGGCTCCTACAATGAGCAGTTCTTC | CASSGRGLAGGSYNEQFF
- | TRBJ2-1 | TRBV7-8 | TRBD2 | TGTGCCAGCAGCCCGCTGACTAGCGGGAGGACATACAATGAGCAGTTCTTC | CASSPLTSGRTYNEQFF
- | TRBJ2-2 | TRBV5-6 | - | TGTGCCAGCGACCTGGGGTTGACCGGGGAGCTGTTTTTT | CASDLGLTGELFF
- | TRBJ1-5 | TRBV5-1 | - | TGCGCCAGCAGCTTGGCTGGGGGAAGCAATCAGCCCCAGCATTTT | CASSLAGGSNQPQHF
- | TRBJ1-2 | TRBV20-1 | - | TGCAGTGCTAGTCGCCAGGGGCAGGGCCTCGGCTATGGCTACACCTTC | CSASRQGQGLGYGYTF
- | TRBJ1-2 | TRBV5-5 | - | TGTGCCAGCAGCTTAGACGGATACCCTAACTATGGCTACACCTTC | CASSLDGYPNYGYTF
- | TRBJ2-2 | TRBV7-3 | - | TGTGCCAGCAGCTTAATAATGACGATGAACACCGGGGAGCTGTTTTTT | CASSLIMTMNTGELFF
- | TRBJ2-1 | TRBV12-3/TRBV12-4 | TRBD1 | TGTGCCAGCAGTTTTGGACAGGGAAAGAGGTTCTTC | CASSFGQGKRFF
- | TRBJ2-2 | TRBV18 | - | TGTGCCAGCTCACCTGTCTGGGGGGTCACCACCGGGGAGCTGTTTTTT | CASSPVWGVTTGELFF
- | TRBJ2-7 | TRBV6-6 | TRBD2 | TGTGCCAGCAGTCTGACAGGGGTACTAGCGGGAGGGGACCACGAGCAGTACTTC | CASSLTGVLAGGDHEQYF
- | TRBJ2-2 | TRBV15 | - | TGTGCCACCAGCGTACGTATAGGCACCGGGGAGCTGTTTTTT | CATSVRIGTGELFF
- | TRBJ1-2 | TRBV4-3 | - | TGCGCCAGCAGCCAAGGGAAGGGGAGGGGTGGCTACACCTTC | CASSQGKGRGGYTF
- | TRBJ2-3 | TRBV7-2 | TRBD2 | TGTGCCAGCAGCTTCGGACTAGCGGGGGGTCGAGCAGATACGCAGTATTTT | CASSFGLAGGRADTQYF
- | TRBJ1-4 | TRBV5-4 | TRBD1 | TGTGCCAGCAGCACTACAGGGGTCGGGAAACTGTTTTTT | CASSTTGVGKLFF
- | TRBJ2-1 | TRBV7-8 | TRBD2 | TGTGCCACCACCAGCGGGGGGTACAATGAGCAGTTCTTC | CATTSGGYNEQFF
- | TRBJ2-3 | TRBV5-6 | - | TGTGCCAGCAGCTTGGGCGCAAGAACAGATACGCAGTATTTT | CASSLGARTDTQYF
- | TRBJ1-1 | TRBV3-1/TRBV3-2 | TRBD1 | TGTGCCAGCAGCTATGGACAGGGCGCGTTACCAATGAACACTGAAGCTTTCTTT | CASSYGQGALPMNTEAFF
- | TRBJ2-2 | TRBV5-5 | - | TGTGCCAGCAGCCCTCAGGGAAAAACCGGGGAGCTGTTTTTT | CASSPQGKTGELFF
- | TRBJ2-1 | TRBV2 | TRBD2 | TGTGCCAGCAGTAGCGAGCGGGGGTACAATGAGCAGTTCTTC | CASSSERGYNEQFF
- | TRBJ1-1 | TRBV7-6 | - | TGTGCCAGCAGCTTAGGGAGCGAGAGAAGCACTGAAGCTTTCTTT | CASSLGSERSTEAFF
- | TRBJ2-3 | TRBV9 | TRBD2 | TGTGCCAGCAGCGTAAGGGCTAGCGGGAGGGACCCAGATACGCAGTATTTT | CASSVRASGRDPDTQYF
once | TRBJ1-6 | TRBV5-4 | - | TGTGCCAGCAGCTTGGAGGTCGGTAATTCACCCCTCCACTTT | CASSLEVGNSPLHF
- | TRBJ2-2 | TRBV5-4 | TRBD2 | TGTGCCAGCAGCTCTCTAGCGGGAGGTACCGGGGAGCTGTTTTTT | CASSSLAGGTGELFF
- | TRBJ2-3 | TRBV7-6 | TRBD2 | TGTGCCAGCAGCCCCCGGACTAGCGGGAGTGATACGCAGTATTTT | CASSPRTSGSDTQYF
- | TRBJ2-5 | TRBV5-5 | - | TGTGCCAGCAGCTCTCAGGGAGTCGAGACCCAGTACTTC | CASSSQGVETQYF
- | TRBJ1-1 | TRBV18 | TRBD1 | TGTGCCAGCCACGGACAGGGGGGTAGGAACACTGAAGCTTTCTTT | CASHGQGGRNTEAFF
- | TRBJ1-4 | TRBV28 | - | TGTGCCAGCAGTCCCCTCACTACAACTAATGAAAAACTGTTTTTT | CASSPLTTTNEKLFF
- | TRBJ1-2 | TRBV5-4 | - | TGTGCCAGCAGCCTCGGCACGGGTAACTATGGCTACACCTTC | CASSLGTGNYGYTF
- | TRBJ2-7 | TRBV4-1 | TRBD1 | TGCGCCAGCAGCCAAGTTACAGGGGACGAGCAGTACTTC | CASSQVTGDEQYF
- | TRBJ2-7 | TRBV7-2 | TRBD2 | TGTGCCAGCAGCCAGGTCGGACTAGCGGTCCACGAGCAGTACTTC | CASSQVGLAVHEQYF
- | TRBJ2-7 | TRBV28 | - | TGTGCCAGCAAACAGCAGTTTCTGGACGAGACCTACGAGCAGTACTTC | CASKQQFLDETYEQYF
- | TRBJ2-3 | TRBV28 | - | TGTGCCAGCAAAGGGGAGGCAGATACGCAGTATTTT | CASKGEADTQYF
- | TRBJ2-1 | TRBV11-2 | - | TGTGCCAGCAGCTCCGGGACCTCGGTGAATGAGCAGTTCTTC | CASSSGTSVNEQFF
- | TRBJ2-7 | TRBV2 | TRBD2 | TGTGCCAGCAGGGGACGGACTAGCGGGTCCGGAGAGCAGTACTTC | CASRGRTSGSGEQYF
once | TRBJ2-7 | TRBV28 | TRBD2 | TGTGCCAGCAGTTTAGGGACTAGCGGGAGGAAGTACGAGCAGTACTTC | CASSLGTSGRKYEQYF
- | TRBJ2-7 | TRBV7-9 | - | TGTGCCAGCAGCTCTATGACAAGGGGGGCCTACGAGCAGTACTTC | CASSSMTRGAYEQYF
- | TRBJ1-1 | TRBV2 | - | TGTGCCAGCCTGAGGGACACGAACACTGAAGCTTTCTTT | CASLRDTNTEAFF
- | TRBJ2-2 | TRBV19 | TRBD1 | TGTGCCAGTAGGGTTCGACAGGGTACCGGGGAGCTGTTTTTT | CASRVRQGTGELFF
- | TRBJ2-2 | TRBV3-1/TRBV3-2 | - | TGTGCCAGCAGGGTGAGTTTTTCAAAAACCGGGGAGCTGTTTTTT | CASRVSFSKTGELFF
- | TRBJ2-4 | TRBV28 | TRBD1 | TGTGCCAGCAGTCCTCCCCGGGACAGGGCATGGAGTGACAAAAACATTCAGTACTTC | CASSPPRDRAWSDKNIQYF
- | TRBJ2-7 | TRBV7-9 | - | TGTGCCAGCAGCTTAATGTCCGGGAGCGAATACGAGCAGTACTTC | CASSLMSGSEYEQYF
- | TRBJ2-7 | TRBV27 | TRBD2 | TGTGCCAGCAAATCCATAGCGGGAGGGCCGGAAGAGCAGTACTTC | CASKSIAGGPEEQYF
- | TRBJ1-6 | TRBV5-1 | - | TGCGCCAGCAGCTTCGGACAGACCGTTTATTCACCCCTCCACTTT | CASSFGQTVYSPLHF
- | TRBJ1-1 | TRBV19 | - | TGTGCCAGTAGTGATAGGGCCAGGCTGGCCACTGAAGCTTTCTTT | CASSDRARLATEAFF
- | TRBJ2-5 | TRBV5-1 | - | TGCGCCAGCAGCGATTTGACTTCCGAAGAGACCCAGTACTTC | CASSDLTSEETQYF
- | TRBJ1-2 | TRBV19 | - | TGTGCCAGTAGCAGGGCAGGGAAGGATTACTTTGGTGGCTACACCTTC | CASSRAGKDYFGGYTF
- | TRBJ1-3 | TRBV5-1 | - | TGCGCCAGCAGCTCTGGCGACAGTCACTCTGGAAACACCATATATTTT | CASSSGDSHSGNTIYF
- | TRBJ2-1 | TRBV3-1/TRBV3-2 | - | TGTGCCAGCAGCCAAGATCAGGGACGACCCTACAATGAGCAGTTCTTC | CASSQDQGRPYNEQFF
- | TRBJ2-7 | TRBV3-1/TRBV3-2 | TRBD2 | TGTGCCAGCAGCCAAGGGGGGGAGGGCTCCTACGAGCAGTACTTC | CASSQGGEGSYEQYF
- | TRBJ1-1 | TRBV19 | TRBD1 | TGTGCCAGTAGTATCGGGCCAGGGGGCACTGAAGCTTTCTTT | CASSIGPGGTEAFF
- | TRBJ2-2 | TRBV11-2 | - | TGTGCCAGCAGCTTATGGGAGGCCGGGGAGCTGTTTTTT | CASSLWEAGELFF
- | TRBJ2-1 | TRBV18 | TRBD2 | TGTGCCAGCTCACTCGGGACTAGCGGCGTGAATGAGCAGTTCTTC | CASSLGTSGVNEQFF
- | TRBJ2-1 | TRBV27 | TRBD2 | TGTGCCAGCAGTTTACGGGTATTGGCTAGCGGGGGGGAGGATGAGCAGTTCTTC | CASSLRVLASGGEDEQFF